This TCR beta chain was recovered during a study of cytomegalovirus exposure and HLA in healthy donors. Trimming removed 5 bases at V and 13 bases at J, with 15 bases between. Germline V CDR1 and CDR2: SGDLS, YYNGEE. This CDR3 region has 12 residues. Primers: 60 Vbeta forward and 13 Jbeta reverse. As handled by the study authors: In a later analysis, of roughly 73 million unique beta chains, roughly 10 million appeared in at least two donors. Assay used: immunoSEQ multiplex PCR; TCRdb lists only in-frame clones, some missing. V, J and clone size are those of that table, while D and trimming were read from the DNA. The data contain roughly 180,000 clones, about 9% of them seen just once; the ten biggest clones take up 1% to 1.5%.

The specimen was PBMCs. The chain carries TRBV9 and TRBJ2-2; perhaps TRBD2 as D (5 bases). The receptor comes from a woman aged 30 to 39 in good health and CMV-seropositive. The CDR3 spells CASSDNKDWLFF. CDR3 DNA sequence: TGTGCCAGCAGTGATAACAAGGACTGGCTGTTTTTT. Combining the CDR3 with reference TRBV9 and TRBJ2-2 gives the whole variable domain DSGVTQTPKHLITATGQRVTLRCSPRSGDLSVYWYQQSLDQGLQFLIQYYNGEERAKGNILERFSAQQFPDLHSELNLSSLELGDSALYFCASSDNKDWLFFGEGSRLTVL.